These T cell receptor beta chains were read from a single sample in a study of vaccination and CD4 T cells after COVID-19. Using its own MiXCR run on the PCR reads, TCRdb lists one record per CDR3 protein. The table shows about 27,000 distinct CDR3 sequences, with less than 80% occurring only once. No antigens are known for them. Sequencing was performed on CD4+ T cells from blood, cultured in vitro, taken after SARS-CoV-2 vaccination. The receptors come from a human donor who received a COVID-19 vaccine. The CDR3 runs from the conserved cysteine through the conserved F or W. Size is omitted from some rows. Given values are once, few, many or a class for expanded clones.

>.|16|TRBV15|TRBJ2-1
CATSRVDRDFHNEQFF
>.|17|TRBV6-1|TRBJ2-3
CASSEALVASSTDTQYF
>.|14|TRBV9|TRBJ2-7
CASSEGVDREEQYF
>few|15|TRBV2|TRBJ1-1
CASSESGGAVTEAFF
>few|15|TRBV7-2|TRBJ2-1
CASSSERGGYNEQFF
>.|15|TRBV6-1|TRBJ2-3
CASSAGGTYTDTQYF
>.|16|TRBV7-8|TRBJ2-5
CASSPVIAGGQETQYF
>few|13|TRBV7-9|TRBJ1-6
CASRGDRGSPLHF
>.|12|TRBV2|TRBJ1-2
CASSPRDYGYTF
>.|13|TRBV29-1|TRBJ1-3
CSVRGNSGNTIYF
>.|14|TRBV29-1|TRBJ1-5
CSVAVGTGDQPQHF
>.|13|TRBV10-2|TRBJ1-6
CASSGPPDSPLHF
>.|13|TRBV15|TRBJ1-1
CATSRDRNTEAFF
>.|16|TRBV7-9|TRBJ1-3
CASSSGQGTSGNTIYF
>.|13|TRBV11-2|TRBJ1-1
CASSLGGATEAFF
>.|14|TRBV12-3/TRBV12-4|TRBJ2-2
CASSLGWGTGELFF
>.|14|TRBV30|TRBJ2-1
CAVLPGISYNEQFF
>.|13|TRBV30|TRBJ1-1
CAWRQSMNTEAFF
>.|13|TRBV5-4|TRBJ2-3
CASSPGGADTQYF
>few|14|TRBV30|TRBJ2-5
CAWSTGWGQETQYF
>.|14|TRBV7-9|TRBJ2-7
CASSLEGRVYEQYF
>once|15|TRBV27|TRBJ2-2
CASKPGRSVTGELFF
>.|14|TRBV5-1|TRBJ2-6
CASSRNSGANVLTF
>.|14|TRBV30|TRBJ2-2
CAGPQGSGTGELFF
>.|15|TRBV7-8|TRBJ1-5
CASSLRALVNQPQHF
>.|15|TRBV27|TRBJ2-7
CASSSQSLIDYEQYF
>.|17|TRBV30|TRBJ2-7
CACHRTGTGADDYEQYF
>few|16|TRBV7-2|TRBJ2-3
CASSVTSGGPGDTQYF
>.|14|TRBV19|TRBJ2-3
CASSTDRGTDTQYF
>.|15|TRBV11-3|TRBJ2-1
CASSFRGGSYNEQFF
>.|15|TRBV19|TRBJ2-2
CASSISLGHTGELFF
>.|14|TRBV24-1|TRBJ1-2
CATSSGQGNYGYTF
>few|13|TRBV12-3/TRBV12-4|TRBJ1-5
CASSLDRAQPQHF
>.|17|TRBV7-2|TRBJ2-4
CASSLRRGTGSKNIQYF
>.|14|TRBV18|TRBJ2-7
CASSPSSRTYEQYF
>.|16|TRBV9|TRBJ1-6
CASSPEGLRQDSPLHF
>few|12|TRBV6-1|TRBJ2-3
CASSESTDTQYF
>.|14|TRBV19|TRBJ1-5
CASSADRVNQPQHF
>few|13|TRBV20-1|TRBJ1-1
CSARDPGVPEAFF
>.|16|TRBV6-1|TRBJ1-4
CASRPTSSATNEKLFF
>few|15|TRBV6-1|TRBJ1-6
CASSLSIGEDSPLHF
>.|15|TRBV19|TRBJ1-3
CASSIADSSGNTIYF
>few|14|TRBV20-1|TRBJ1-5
CSALRQGYNQPQHF
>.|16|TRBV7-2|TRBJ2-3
CASSHGLAGATDTQYF
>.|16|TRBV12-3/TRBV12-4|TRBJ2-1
CASSRTSGVVYNEQFF
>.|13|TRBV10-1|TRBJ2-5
CASSEGGRETQYF
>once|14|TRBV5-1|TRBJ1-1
CASSLAGGRRQAFF
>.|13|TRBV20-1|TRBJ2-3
CSANSVNLDTQYF
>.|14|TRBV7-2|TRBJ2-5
CASSLAGRPETQYF
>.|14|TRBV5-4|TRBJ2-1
CASSLASGKYEQFF
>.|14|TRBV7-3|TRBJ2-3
CASSSRGAADTQYF
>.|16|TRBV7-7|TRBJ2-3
CASSLGVAGGTDTQYF
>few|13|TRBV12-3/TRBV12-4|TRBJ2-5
CASSSTSRETQYF